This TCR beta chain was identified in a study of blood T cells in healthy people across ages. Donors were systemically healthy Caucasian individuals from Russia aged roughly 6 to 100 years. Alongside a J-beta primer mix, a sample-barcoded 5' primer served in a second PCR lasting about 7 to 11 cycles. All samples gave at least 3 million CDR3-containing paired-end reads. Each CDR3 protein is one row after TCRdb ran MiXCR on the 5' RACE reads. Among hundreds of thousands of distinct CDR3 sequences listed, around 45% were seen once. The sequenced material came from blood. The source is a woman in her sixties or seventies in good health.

CDR3 nucleotide sequence: TGTGCCAGCAGCTTAGAGGGGGCTAGAACCTCTGGGGCCAACGTCCTGACTTTC. Translating it yields CASSLEGARTSGANVLTF. The V and J genes are TRBV11-2 and TRBJ2-6; tentatively, D is TRBD1 (6 bases). V was clipped by 0 bases and J by 0 bases, with 12 bases between them. The length of the CDR3 is 18 residues. Germline V gene data show CDR1 as SGHAT and CDR2 as FQNNGV.